Each of the 5 T cell receptor beta chains below was sequenced from the same sample in a study of technical replicates of blood from several donors. TCRdb's copy holds only in-frame clones and misses some; the assay was immunoSEQ multiplex PCR. Of under 85,000 clones in the sample, around 94% were seen once. The sample comprised T cells isolated from PBMCs. Every receptor here comes from a human donor in good health.

Written as DNA, the CDR3 is TGCGCCAGCAGCTTGGCCTTGGAACAGACCTATGGCTACACCTTC. This gives the protein CASSLALEQTYGYTF. The chain has TRBV5-1 and TRBJ1-2; D is undetermined. From germline, CDR1 is SGHRS and CDR2 YFSETQ. V lost 0 bases to trimming and J lost 4 bases, with 13 bases between them. The CDR3 covers 15 residues.

The gene calls are TRBV30 and TRBJ2-2, with 9 bases lining up with TRBD2. CDR1 and CDR2 from the germline V gene are GTSNPN and SVGIG (reference sequence). The CDR3 loop spans 14 amino acids. V lost 4 bases and J lost 6; bases outside the gene matches: 6. The CDR3 here is CAWKGSGSSGELFF. The CDR3 bases are TGTGCCTGGAAAGGTAGCGGGAGCTCCGGGGAGCTGTTTTTT.

The chain employs TRBV27 and TRBJ1-5; D uncertain. This CDR3 contains 14 residues. Germline values: CDR1 MNHEY, CDR2 SMNVEV (reference sequence). V lost 0 bases and J lost 9, with 12 bases in between. The CDR3 DNA sequence: TGTGCCAGCAGTTTATCAAAAACTTCGCGGCCCCAGCATTTT. This encodes CASSLSKTSRPQHF.

The gene calls are TRBV6-1 and TRBJ1-1; 8 bases line up with TRBD1. The CDR3 contains 14 residues. V was pared by 6 bases and J by 6 bases, with 9 bases of the junction left unmatched. Germline V gene data show CDR1 as MNHNS and CDR2 as SASEGT. The CDR3 loop is CASRGTGFLSEAFF. The DNA for the CDR3 is TGTGCCAGCAGGGGGACAGGTTTTTTGTCTGAAGCTTTCTTT.

This chain connects TRBV15 to TRBJ1-2, with D perhaps TRBD1 (6 bases). V was pared by 3 bases and J by 4 bases, with 12 bases between. The CDR3 is 14 residues long. Germline CDR1 is LNHNV and CDR2 is YYDKDF (reference sequence). CDR3 loop: CATSRTGGFYGYTF. The CDR3 DNA is TGTGCCACCAGCAGGACAGGCGGCTTCTATGGCTACACCTTC. Combining the CDR3 with reference TRBV15 and TRBJ1-2 gives the whole variable domain DAMVIQNPRYQVTQFGKPVTLSCSQTLNHNVMYWYQQKSSQAPKLLFHYYDKDFNNEADTPDNFQSRRPNTSFCFLDIRSPGLGDTAMYLCATSRTGGFYGYTFGSGTRLTVV.